The 24 T cell receptor beta chains in this list originate from one sample, sequenced in a study of cytomegalovirus exposure and HLA in healthy donors (dated by TCRdb to the late 2010s). The receptor library was made with the immunoSEQ multiplex PCR assay. Sourced from immuneACCESS, this table was stored by TCRdb with only in-frame sequences that have V and J called. A share of the clones is absent; for the studies checked, an unresolved V gene accounts for under half, and the remainder has no known explanation. The sample profile shows roughly 95,000 clones; 75% to 90% of them were found once. In total, the top ten clones hold 20% to 25% of the sample. Sequencing was carried out using PBMCs. These receptors originate from a man aged 18-30 years in good health and CMV-seropositive.

This clone counts as medium-sized. This sequence joins TRBV27 and TRBJ1-1; D is undetermined. Between the trimmed V and J ends, which lost 2 bases and 5 bases, there was a span of 6 bases. This CDR3 is 12 amino acids long. Germline CDR1 and CDR2: MNHEY and SMNVEV (reference sequence). This chain's CDR3 is CASSLTGTEAFF. The CDR3 nucleotides read TGTGCCAGCAGTTTAACGGGGACTGAAGCTTTCTTT.

The CDR3 loop reads CASSFRRTDTQYF. CDR3 DNA sequence: TGTGCCAGCAGTTTCAGGCGCACAGATACGCAGTATTTT. The chain combines TRBV27 with TRBJ2-3; D gene unclear. CDR1 and CDR2 (germline): MNHEY, SMNVEV (reference sequence). Trimming took off 3 bases at V and 1 base at J, with 5 bases between the two ends. The length of the CDR3 is 13 residues.

The rearrangement links TRBV27 to TRBJ2-5; 7 bases fit TRBD2. The CDR3 runs to 11 residues. The germline V gene has CDR1 MNHEY and CDR2 SMNVEV (reference sequence). V was pared by 2 bases and J by 9 bases, with 0 bases of the junction left unmatched. The CDR3 sequence: CASSLRGAQYF. The CDR3 DNA reads TGTGCCAGCAGTTTACGGGGGGCCCAGTACTTC.

The chain links TRBV28 to TRBJ2-2, with D possibly TRBD2 on 5 matching bases. Trimming took 3 bases from V and 0 from J, leaving 8 bases between them. Germline CDR1 is MDHEN and CDR2 is SYDVKM. CDR3 length: 15 residues. CDR3 in amino acids: CASSLRRTNTGELFF. As DNA, the CDR3 is TGTGCCAGCAGTTTGAGGAGGACGAACACCGGGGAGCTGTTTTTT.

The V and J genes are TRBV5-8 and TRBJ1-4, with D perhaps matching TRBD1 (6 bases). From germline, CDR1 is SGHTS and CDR2 YDEGEE. The CDR3 has 14 amino acids. Trimming left V 4 bases short and J 5 bases short, with 12 bases between. CDR3 sequence reads: CASSRGQPNEKLFF. CDR3 nucleotide sequence: TGTGCCAGCAGCCGTGGACAGCCAAATGAAAAACTGTTTTTT.

The CDR3 spells CASSPLGERNEQFF. For the CDR3, the DNA is TGTGCCAGCAGTCCTCTAGGGGAACGCAATGAGCAGTTCTTC. The chain uses TRBV6-6 and TRBJ2-1, with D possibly TRBD1 on 5 matching bases. V was trimmed by 5 bases and J by 6 bases, leaving 14 bases between them. There are 14 residues in the CDR3. Germline CDR1 is MNHNY and CDR2 is SVGAGI (reference sequence).

This clone is a singleton in its sample. This chain uses TRBV9 with TRBJ2-2; D gene uncertain. This CDR3 has 15 amino acids. V lost 0 bases and J lost 1, with 7 bases in between. CDR1 is SGDLS and CDR2 is YYNGEE in the germline V gene. Written as DNA, the CDR3 is TGTGCCAGCAGCGTAGGACTGATGAACACCGGGGAGCTGTTTTTT. Translating it yields CASSVGLMNTGELFF.

The chain employs TRBV9 and TRBJ2-7; TRBD1 matches at 7 bases. After removal of 3 bases from V and 5 bases from J, the junction contained 2 bases not matched to a gene. Germline V gene sequence: CDR1 SGDLS, CDR2 YYNGEE. The CDR3 runs to 12 residues. The CDR3 nucleotides are TGTGCCAGCAGCGCCACAGGGGACGAGCAGTACTTC. Its protein product is CASSATGDEQYF.

This chain joins TRBV4-1 and TRBJ2-4; 14 nucleotides line up with TRBD2. From germline, CDR1 is MGHRA and CDR2 YSYEKL. V dropped 4 bases and J dropped 1; count of bases not matched to a gene: 6. This CDR3 comprises 18 residues. The CDR3 here is CASSPGLAGGAAKNIQYF. CDR3 DNA: TGCGCCAGCAGCCCCGGACTAGCGGGAGGAGCGGCCAAAAACATTCAGTACTTC.

This clone was seen only once. The chain uses TRBV19 and TRBJ2-3; D is unclear. V shed 5 bases and J shed 6 bases, with 18 bases lying between them. Germline CDR1 LNHDA, CDR2 SQIVND (reference sequence). The CDR3 covers 15 residues. This CDR3 is CASSPGSSIGDTQYF. DNA of the CDR3: TGTGCCAGTAGTCCCGGGTCCTCGATTGGGGATACGCAGTATTTT.

The genes are TRBV4-2 and TRBJ2-3; TRBD2 aligns across 8 bases. Germline loops: CDR1 LGHNA, CDR2 YNFKEQ. The V and J ends lost 1 base and 3 bases, in that order; junction bases with no gene match: 12. The CDR3 is 18 residues long. Written as DNA, the CDR3 is TGTGCCAGCAGCCAAGGTCGACAGCGGGAGTTCGGAACAGATACGCAGTATTTT. It codes for CASSQGRQREFGTDTQYF.

On this clone: A junction boundary mismatches the germline segment, possibly from a read error. V is TRBV30 and J is TRBJ2-1; D is possibly TRBD2 (6 bases). The CDR3 runs 13 residues. Germline CDR1 is GTSNPN and CDR2 is SVGIG (reference sequence). This CDR3 reads CARSPGDGNEQFF. As DNA, the CDR3 is TGTGCCAGGAGCCCGGGAGATGGGAATGAGCAGTTCTTC.

The rearrangement uses TRBV7-6 and TRBJ2-5; weak D call: TRBD2 (5 bases). This CDR3 spans 15 amino acids. The V end lost 2 bases, the J end lost 5 bases, and 15 bases lay between the germline ends. Germline CDR1 SGHVS, CDR2 FNYEAQ. This CDR3 is CASSLKRRAGETQYF. CDR3 in DNA: TGTGCCAGCAGCTTAAAGAGGCGGGCCGGGGAGACCCAGTACTTC.

The gene calls are TRBV5-1 and TRBJ2-3; TRBD1 matches at 12 bases. The germline CDR1 and CDR2 sequences are SGHRS and YFSETQ. This CDR3 has 23 residues. The junction had 24 bases not matched to a gene; V was cut back by 4 bases and J by 0 bases. CDR3 sequence: CASSESTGTGGLVGRDSTDTQYF. CDR3 nucleotides: TGCGCCAGCAGCGAATCGACCGGGACAGGGGGCTTGGTTGGGCGGGACAGCACAGATACGCAGTATTTT.

V gene TRBV9 combines with J gene TRBJ2-7, with D possibly matching TRBD2 (5 bases). This CDR3 is 13 amino acids long. V was clipped by 6 bases and J by 6 bases, with 16 bases between them. Germline CDR1 reads SGDLS; CDR2 reads YYNGEE. The CDR3 loop reads CASTSSRSGEQYF. DNA for the CDR3: TGTGCCAGCACTAGTTCTAGGAGCGGCGAGCAGTACTTC.

This clone was counted between two and nine times. The V gene is TRBV6-1, the J gene TRBJ1-5, with D possibly TRBD1 on 6 matching bases. The CDR3 has 14 residues. V was clipped by 7 bases and J by 0 bases, with 10 bases between them. Germline V gene lookup returns CDR1 MNHNS and CDR2 SASEGT. The CDR3 here is CASTLGGSNQPQHF. CDR3 DNA sequence: TGTGCCAGCACCTTAGGGGGTAGCAATCAGCCCCAGCATTTT.

This sequence joins TRBV4-2 and TRBJ2-1, with TRBD2 identical over 14 bases. CDR1 LGHNA and CDR2 YNFKEQ come from the germline V gene. After removal of 0 bases from V and 7 bases from J, the junction contained 5 bases not matched to a gene. The CDR3 covers 17 residues. CDR3 residues: CASSQDPGTSGRNEQFF. CDR3 DNA: TGTGCCAGCAGCCAAGATCCAGGGACTAGCGGGAGAAATGAGCAGTTCTTC.

The chain uses TRBV11-2 and TRBJ2-3, with D tentatively TRBD1 (6 bases). Trimming pared 2 bases from V and 4 bases from J, leaving 13 bases between. This CDR3 has 15 residues. Germline V CDR1 and CDR2: SGHAT, FQNNGV. The chain's CDR3 is CASSLRSGGADTQYF. Here the CDR3 DNA reads TGTGCCAGCAGCTTACGGAGTGGGGGCGCAGATACGCAGTATTTT.

The rearrangement joins TRBV5-1 to TRBJ2-7, with TRBD2 matching 11 bases. With V trimmed by 4 bases and J by 4 bases, 7 bases remained unmatched. The CDR3 covers 15 residues. From germline, CDR1 is SGHRS and CDR2 YFSETQ. CDR3 DNA: TGCGCCAGCAGCGCCTTTCTAGCGGGAGGTTACGAGCAGTACTTC. Amino acid sequence: CASSAFLAGGYEQYF.

Here the CDR3 reads CASRTGTSGNTIYF. CDR3 sequence (DNA): TGTGCCAGCAGGACAGGGACCTCTGGAAACACCATATATTTT. The rearrangement joins TRBV2 to TRBJ1-3; 7 bases agree with TRBD1. Looked up from germline, CDR1 is SNHLY and CDR2 is FYNNEI. Losses at the gene ends were 6 bases for V and 0 bases for J; bases not matched to a gene: 2. The CDR3 has 14 residues.

The CDR3 DNA is TGTGCCAGCAGCAAATCGACAGGGGCGGACACTGAAGCTTTCTTT. This encodes CASSKSTGADTEAFF. The chain has TRBV7-3 and TRBJ1-1; 8 positions match TRBD1. The V gene's germline CDR1 is SGHTA and CDR2 FQGTGA. The CDR3 has 15 amino acids. The ends lost 5 bases at V and 3 bases at J; junction bases unmatched: 8. Together with reference TRBV7-3 and TRBJ1-1, the CDR3 gives the full variable domain: GAGVSQTPSNKVTEKGKYVELRCDPISGHTALYWYRQSLGQGPEFLIYFQGTGAADDSGLPNDRFFAVRPEGSVSTLKIQRTERGDSAVYLCASSKSTGADTEAFFGQGTRLTVV.

The sample holds a few counts of this clone. This rearrangement joins TRBV29-1 to TRBJ2-2, with 7 bases that match TRBD1. V gave up 7 bases and J gave up 2 bases; unmatched junction bases: 1. The CDR3 runs 12 residues. From germline, CDR1 is SQVTM and CDR2 ANQGSEA. The CDR3, as DNA: TGCAGCGGACAGGGTAACACCGGGGAGCTGTTTTTT. Translated: CSGQGNTGELFF.

The chain carries TRBV7-9 and TRBJ1-1; tentatively, D is TRBD1 (5 bases). This CDR3 has 13 residues. With 6 bases removed from V and 1 base from J, the gap between germline ends came to 9 bases. The germline V gene has CDR1 SEHNR and CDR2 FQNEAQ (reference sequence). CDR3 bases: TGTGCCAGCAGGAAAGGACAGAACACTGAAGCTTTCTTT. Encoded protein: CASRKGQNTEAFF.

CDR3 residues: CASRGLAGGLYEQYF. In DNA form, the CDR3 reads TGTGCCAGCAGGGGACTAGCGGGAGGGTTATACGAGCAGTACTTC. The rearrangement uses TRBV2 and TRBJ2-7; 16 bases agree with TRBD2. Losses at the gene ends were 6 bases for V and 4 bases for J; bases not matched to a gene: 3. The CDR3 runs 15 residues. CDR1 and CDR2 (germline): SNHLY, FYNNEI.